This T cell receptor beta chain was captured by sequencing in a study of blood T cell repertoires in COVID-19. For the study at large: COVID-19 samples, acute and convalescent, were from the United States, Italy and Spain. From T cells, B-cell-depleted T cells, or PBMCs came the material, which was cDNA or gDNA.

In the authors' methods: Amplification of reference gene primers provided the estimated nucleated cell counts. Assay used: immunoSEQ multiplex PCR; TCRdb lists only in-frame clones, some missing. That table furnishes V, J and clone size, whereas the DNA furnished D and trimming. This sample has 90,000 to 120,000 clones, with just over 90% found just once. The CDR3 consists of 14 residues. V was trimmed by 4 bases and J by 4 bases, leaving 13 bases between them. The germline gives CDR1 MNHEY, CDR2 SMNVEV (reference sequence). This chain links TRBV27 with TRBJ1-1; D might be TRBD1 (6 bases). This TCR came from a woman under 40 with acute or convalescent COVID-19. The specimen sequenced was peripheral blood. CDR3 bases: TGTGCCAGCAGTTCGTACAGGGACGGCACTGAAGCTTTCTTT. Amino acid sequence: CASSSYRDGTEAFF.